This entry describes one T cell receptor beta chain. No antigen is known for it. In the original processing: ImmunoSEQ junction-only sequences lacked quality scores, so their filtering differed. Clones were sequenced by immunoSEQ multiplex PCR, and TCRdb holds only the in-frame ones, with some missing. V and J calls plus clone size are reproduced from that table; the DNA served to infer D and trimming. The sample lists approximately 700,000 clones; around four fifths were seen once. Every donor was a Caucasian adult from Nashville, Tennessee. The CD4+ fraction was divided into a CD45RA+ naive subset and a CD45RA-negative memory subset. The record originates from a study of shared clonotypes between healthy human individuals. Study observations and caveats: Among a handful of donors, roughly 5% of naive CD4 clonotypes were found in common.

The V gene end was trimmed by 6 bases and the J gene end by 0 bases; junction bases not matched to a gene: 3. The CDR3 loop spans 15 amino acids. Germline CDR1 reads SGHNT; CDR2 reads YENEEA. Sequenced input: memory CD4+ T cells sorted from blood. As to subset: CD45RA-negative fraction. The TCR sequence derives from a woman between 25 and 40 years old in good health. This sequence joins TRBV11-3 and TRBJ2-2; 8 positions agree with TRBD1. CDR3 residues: CASSRTGPNTGELFF. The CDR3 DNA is TGTGCCAGCAGTAGGACAGGGCCGAACACCGGGGAGCTGTTTTTT.